The text below deals with one T cell receptor beta chain. Its antigen remains unknown. The read is 3 residues too short to cover the CDR3 end, so that end is filled in from the germline J gene. From germline, CDR1 is DFQATT and CDR2 SNEGSKA (reference sequence). Trimming removed 2 bases at V and 2 bases at J, with 7 bases between. There are 13 residues in the CDR3. The data were taken from a study of T cell clonality in common variable immunodeficiency. Regarding the study as a whole: Links between repertoire features and CVID complications were heterogeneity-limited. Fewer TCRbeta clones were shared among CVID subjects than controls.

Control and CVID samples contributed equal amounts of genomic DNA. Clones were sequenced by immunoSEQ multiplex PCR, and TCRdb holds only the in-frame ones, with some missing. Reported are about 35,000 clones, none seen only once; the ten largest carry around 2.6%. Input material: peripheral blood mononuclear cells. V and J are TRBV20-1 and TRBJ2-1; no definite D call. The clonotype originates from a person aged 18 to 70 in good health. The sequenced part of the CDR3 DNA is TGCAGTGCTAGATCTAGTCCCTACAATGAG. This gives the protein CSARSSPYNE. The CDR3 reads in full as CSARSSPYNEQFF.